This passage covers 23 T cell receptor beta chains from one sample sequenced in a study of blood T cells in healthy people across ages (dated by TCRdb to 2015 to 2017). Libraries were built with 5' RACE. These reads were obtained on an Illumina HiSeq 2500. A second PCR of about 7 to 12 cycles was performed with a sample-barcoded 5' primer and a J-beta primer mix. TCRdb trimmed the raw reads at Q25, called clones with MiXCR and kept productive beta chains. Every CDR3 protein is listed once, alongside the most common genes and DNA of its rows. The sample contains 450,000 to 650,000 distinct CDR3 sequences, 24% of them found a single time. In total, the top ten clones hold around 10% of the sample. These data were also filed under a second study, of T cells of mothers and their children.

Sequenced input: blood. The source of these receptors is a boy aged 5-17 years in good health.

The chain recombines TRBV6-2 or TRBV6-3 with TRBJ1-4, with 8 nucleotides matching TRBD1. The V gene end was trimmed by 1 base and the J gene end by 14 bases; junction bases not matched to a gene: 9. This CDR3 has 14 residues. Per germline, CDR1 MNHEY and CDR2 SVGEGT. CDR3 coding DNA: TGTGCCAGCAGTTACTTCGGACAGGGTGAACGGCTGTTTTTT. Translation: CASSYFGQGERLFF.

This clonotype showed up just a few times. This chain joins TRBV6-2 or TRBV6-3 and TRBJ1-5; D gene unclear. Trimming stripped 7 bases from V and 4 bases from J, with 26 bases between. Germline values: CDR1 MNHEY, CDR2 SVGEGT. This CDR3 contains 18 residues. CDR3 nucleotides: TGTGCCAGCACCAAAGACCCAACGCGGGCAATAGGGAATCAGCCCCAGCATTTT. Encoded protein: CASTKDPTRAIGNQPQHF.

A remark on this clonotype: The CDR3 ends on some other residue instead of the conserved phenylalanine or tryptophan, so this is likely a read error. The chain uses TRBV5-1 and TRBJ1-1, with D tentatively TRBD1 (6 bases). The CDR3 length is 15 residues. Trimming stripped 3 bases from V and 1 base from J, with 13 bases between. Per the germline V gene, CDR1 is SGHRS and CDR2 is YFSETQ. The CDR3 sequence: CASSWGAQGNTEAFS. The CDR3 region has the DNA TGCGCCAGCAGCTGGGGGGCACAGGGGAACACTGAAGCTTTCTCT.

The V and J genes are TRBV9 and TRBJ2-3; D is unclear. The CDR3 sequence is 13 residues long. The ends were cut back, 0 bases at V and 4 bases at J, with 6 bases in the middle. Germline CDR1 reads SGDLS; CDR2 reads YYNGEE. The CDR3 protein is CASSVGGADTQYF. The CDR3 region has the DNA TGTGCCAGCAGCGTAGGGGGTGCAGATACGCAGTATTTT.

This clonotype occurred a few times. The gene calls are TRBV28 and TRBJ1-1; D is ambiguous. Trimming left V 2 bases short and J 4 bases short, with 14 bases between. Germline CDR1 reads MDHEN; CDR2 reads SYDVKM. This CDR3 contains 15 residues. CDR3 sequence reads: CASSLVVPTGTEAFF. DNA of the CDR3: TGTGCCAGCAGTTTAGTCGTGCCGACGGGCACTGAAGCTTTCTTT.

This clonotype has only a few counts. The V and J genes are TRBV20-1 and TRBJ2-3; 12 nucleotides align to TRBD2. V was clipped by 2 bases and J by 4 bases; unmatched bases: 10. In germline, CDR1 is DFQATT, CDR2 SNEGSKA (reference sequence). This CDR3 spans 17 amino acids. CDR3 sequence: CSARTLAGGPRSDTQYF. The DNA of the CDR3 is TGCAGTGCTAGAACGCTAGCGGGGGGGCCAAGGTCAGATACGCAGTATTTT.

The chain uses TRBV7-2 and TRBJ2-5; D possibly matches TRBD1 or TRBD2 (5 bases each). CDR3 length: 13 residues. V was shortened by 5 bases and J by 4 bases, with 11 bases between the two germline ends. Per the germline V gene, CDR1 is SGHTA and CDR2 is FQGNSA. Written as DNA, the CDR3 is TGTGCCAGCAGCCCGGGACCGGTAGAGACCCAGTACTTC. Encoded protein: CASSPGPVETQYF.

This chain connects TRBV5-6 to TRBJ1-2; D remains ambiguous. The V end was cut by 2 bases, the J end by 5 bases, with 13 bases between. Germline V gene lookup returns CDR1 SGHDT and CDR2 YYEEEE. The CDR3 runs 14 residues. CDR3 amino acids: CASSFGNNLYGYTF. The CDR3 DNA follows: TGTGCCAGCAGCTTTGGGAACAATCTGTATGGCTACACCTTC.

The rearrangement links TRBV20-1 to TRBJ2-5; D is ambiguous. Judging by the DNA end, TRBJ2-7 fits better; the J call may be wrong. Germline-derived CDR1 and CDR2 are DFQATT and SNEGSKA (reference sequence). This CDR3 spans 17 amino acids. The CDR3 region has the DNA TGCAGTGCTAGAGGAGTCGTTGCACAGTCCGACCCCTACGAGCAGTACTTC. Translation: CSARGVVAQSDPYEQYF.

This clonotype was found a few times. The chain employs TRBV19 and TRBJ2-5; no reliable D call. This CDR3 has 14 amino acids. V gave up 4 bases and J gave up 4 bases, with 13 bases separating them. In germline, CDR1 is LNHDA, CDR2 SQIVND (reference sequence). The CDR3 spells CASSTQDGLETQYF. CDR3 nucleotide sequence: TGTGCCAGTAGTACCCAAGACGGGCTAGAGACCCAGTACTTC.

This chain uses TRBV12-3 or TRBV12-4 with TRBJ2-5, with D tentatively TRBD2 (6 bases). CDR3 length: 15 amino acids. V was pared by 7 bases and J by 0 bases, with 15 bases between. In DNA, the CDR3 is TGTGCCAGCACCTCCGCGGGGAAGTACCAAGAGACCCAGTACTTC. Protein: CASTSAGKYQETQYF.

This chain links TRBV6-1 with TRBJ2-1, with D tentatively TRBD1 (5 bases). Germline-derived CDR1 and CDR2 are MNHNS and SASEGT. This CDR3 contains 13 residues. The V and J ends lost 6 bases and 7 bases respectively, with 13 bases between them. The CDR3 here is CASSRRVLNEQFF. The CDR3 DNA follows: TGTGCCAGCAGCCGCAGGGTTTTGAATGAGCAGTTCTTC.

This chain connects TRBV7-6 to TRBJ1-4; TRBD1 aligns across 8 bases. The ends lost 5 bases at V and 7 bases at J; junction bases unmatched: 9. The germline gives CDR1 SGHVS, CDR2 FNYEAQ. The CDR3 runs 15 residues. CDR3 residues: CASSRDRGVREKLFF. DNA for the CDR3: TGTGCCAGCAGCCGCGACAGGGGCGTACGTGAAAAACTGTTTTTT.

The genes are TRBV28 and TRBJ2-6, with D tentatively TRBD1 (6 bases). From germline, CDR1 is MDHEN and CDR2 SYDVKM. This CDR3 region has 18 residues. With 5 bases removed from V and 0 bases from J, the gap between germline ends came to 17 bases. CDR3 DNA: TGTGCCAGCAGTCAAGCCTCAGGGGCCTACTCTGGGGCCAACGTCCTGACTTTC. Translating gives CASSQASGAYSGANVLTF.

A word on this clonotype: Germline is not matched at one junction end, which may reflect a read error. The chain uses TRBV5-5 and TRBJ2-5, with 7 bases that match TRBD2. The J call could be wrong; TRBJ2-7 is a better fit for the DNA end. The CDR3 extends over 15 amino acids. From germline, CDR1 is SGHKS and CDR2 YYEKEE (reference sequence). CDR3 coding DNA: TGTGCCGGCAGCCCCACTCCGGGACTACCCTACGAGCAGTACTTC. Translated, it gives CAGSPTPGLPYEQYF.

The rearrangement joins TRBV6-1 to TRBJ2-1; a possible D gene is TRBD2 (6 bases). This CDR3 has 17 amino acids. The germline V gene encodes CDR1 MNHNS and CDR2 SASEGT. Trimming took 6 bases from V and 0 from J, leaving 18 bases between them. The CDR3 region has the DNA TGTGCCAGCAGGTCAACCGGGACTGGGAGCTCCTACAATGAGCAGTTCTTC. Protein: CASRSTGTGSSYNEQFF.

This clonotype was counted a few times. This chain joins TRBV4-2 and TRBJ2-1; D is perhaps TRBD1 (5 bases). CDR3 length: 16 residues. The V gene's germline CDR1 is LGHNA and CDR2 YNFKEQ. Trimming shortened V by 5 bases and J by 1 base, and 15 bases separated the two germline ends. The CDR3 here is CASSTGAYRSYNEQFF. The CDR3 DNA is TGTGCCAGCAGCACAGGTGCGTACCGTTCCTACAATGAGCAGTTCTTC.

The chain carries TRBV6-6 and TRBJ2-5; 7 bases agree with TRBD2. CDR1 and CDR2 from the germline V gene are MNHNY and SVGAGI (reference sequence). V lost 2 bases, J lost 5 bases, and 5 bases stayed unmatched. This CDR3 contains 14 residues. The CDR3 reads CASSYVRGGETQYF. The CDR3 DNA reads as TGTGCCAGCAGTTACGTCCGGGGAGGGGAGACCCAGTACTTC.

DNA for the CDR3: TGTGCCAGCAGTTTAGCATCCGGACAGCAGTACTTC. Translating it yields CASSLASGQQYF. V usage is TRBV27 and J usage is TRBJ2-7; D not resolved. V lost 2 bases, J lost 8 bases, and 10 bases lay in between. Per the germline V gene, CDR1 is MNHEY and CDR2 is SMNVEV (reference sequence). The CDR3 is made up of 12 amino acids.

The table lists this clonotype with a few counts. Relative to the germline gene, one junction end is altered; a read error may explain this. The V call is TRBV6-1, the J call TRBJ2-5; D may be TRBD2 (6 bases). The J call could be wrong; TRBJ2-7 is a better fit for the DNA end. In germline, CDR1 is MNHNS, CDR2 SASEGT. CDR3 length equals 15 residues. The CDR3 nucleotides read TGTGCCGGCAGTGAACCGGCTCCGGGGGTCTACGAGCAGTACTTC. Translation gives CAGSEPAPGVYEQYF.

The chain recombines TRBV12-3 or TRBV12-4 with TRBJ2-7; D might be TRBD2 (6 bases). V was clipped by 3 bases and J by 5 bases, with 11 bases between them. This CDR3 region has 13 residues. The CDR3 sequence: CASSFLSGDEQYF. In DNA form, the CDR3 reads TGTGCCAGCAGTTTTCTCTCGGGAGACGAGCAGTACTTC.

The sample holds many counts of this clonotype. The CDR3 spells CASSLGQGGTDTQYF. In nucleotides, the CDR3 is TGTGCCAGCAGCTTAGGACAGGGAGGCACAGATACGCAGTATTTT. The chain joins TRBV7-8 to TRBJ2-3; TRBD1 matches at 7 bases. The V gene end was trimmed by 1 base and the J gene end by 1 base; junction bases not matched to a gene: 2. Germline assignment: CDR1 SGHVS and CDR2 FQNEAQ. The CDR3 covers 15 residues. The complete variable domain, with remaining parts taken from reference TRBV7-8 and TRBJ2-3, reads GAGVSQSPRYKVAKRGQDVALRCDPISGHVSLFWYQQALGQGPEFLTYFQNEAQLDKSGLPSDRFFAERPEGSVSTLKIQRTQQEDSAVYLCASSLGQGGTDTQYFGPGTRLTVL.

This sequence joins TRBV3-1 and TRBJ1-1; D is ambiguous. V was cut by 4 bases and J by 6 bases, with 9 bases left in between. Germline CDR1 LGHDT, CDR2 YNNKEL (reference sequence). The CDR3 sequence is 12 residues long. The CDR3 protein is CASSRREAEAFF. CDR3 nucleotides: TGTGCCAGCAGCCGGCGGGAGGCTGAAGCTTTCTTT. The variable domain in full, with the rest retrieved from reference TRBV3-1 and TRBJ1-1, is DTAVSQTPKYLVTQMGNDKSIKCEQNLGHDTMYWYKQDSKKFLKIMFSYNNKELIINETVPNRFSPKSPDKAHLNLHINSLELGDSAVYFCASSRREAEAFFGQGTRLTVV.